These 27 T cell receptor beta chains share one sample of origin, sequenced in a study of blood T cell repertoires in COVID-19. The method was immunoSEQ multiplex PCR; TCRdb's version includes in-frame clones alone and lacks a portion of them. The sample lists hundreds of thousands of clones; 85% were seen once. Source material: PBMCs or T cells enriched from blood (not recorded which). These receptors were taken from a woman between 45 and 60 years old who had recovered from COVID-19.

V and J are TRBV6-5 and TRBJ1-2; TRBD1 matches 7 bases. V lost 5 bases to trimming and J lost 4 bases; unmatched junction nucleotides: 4. Germline V gene sequence: CDR1 MNHEY, CDR2 SVGAGI. The CDR3 runs to 13 residues. The CDR3 loop is CASSIGDSYGYTF. In DNA form, the CDR3 reads TGTGCCAGCAGTATAGGGGACAGCTATGGCTACACCTTC.

The gene calls are TRBV5-1 and TRBJ1-2, with 7 bases fitting TRBD1. This CDR3 region has 15 residues. V lost 2 bases, J lost 2 bases, and 6 bases stayed unmatched. Germline CDR1 and CDR2: SGHRS and YFSETQ. The CDR3 bases are TGCGCCAGCAGCTTTACAGGGGTGGGGAACTATGGCTACACCTTC. As protein: CASSFTGVGNYGYTF.

J is TRBJ1-4 and V is TRBV18, with a tentative D call TRBD1 (5 bases). The CDR3 covers 17 residues. CDR1 and CDR2 (germline): KGHSH, LQKENI. The V end lost 3 bases, the J end lost 0 bases, and 14 bases lay between the germline ends. As DNA, the CDR3 is TGTGCCAGCTCACCGATATCAGGGTTTCCAACTAATGAAAAACTGTTTTTT. Its translation is CASSPISGFPTNEKLFF.

The chain carries TRBV11-2 and TRBJ1-2; D is unresolved. V was shortened by 9 bases and J by 5 bases, with 10 bases between the two germline ends. The CDR3 runs 11 residues. Per germline, CDR1 SGHAT and CDR2 FQNNGV. Written as DNA, the CDR3 is TGTGCCAGTTCGGGAGATTATGGCTACACCTTC. The encoded protein is CASSGDYGYTF.

V usage is TRBV7-9 and J usage is TRBJ2-6; D gene uncertain. V shed 7 bases and J shed 2 bases, with 9 bases lying between them. Germline V gives CDR1 SEHNR, CDR2 FQNEAQ (reference sequence). The CDR3 runs to 14 residues. CDR3 coding DNA: TGTGCCAGCACCGCGGCTGCTGGGGCCAACGTCCTGACTTTC. Its protein is CASTAAAGANVLTF.

The V and J genes are TRBV9 and TRBJ1-1, with D possibly TRBD1 on 5 matching bases. Trimming removed 4 bases at V and 2 bases at J, with 15 bases between. The CDR3 totals 15 residues. The germline gives CDR1 SGDLS, CDR2 YYNGEE. The CDR3 nucleotides read TGTGCCAGCAGCTACTCCGGGGGTAGAAACACTGAAGCTTTCTTT. This translates into CASSYSGGRNTEAFF.

The chain joins TRBV19 to TRBJ2-2; tentative D call: TRBD2 (6 bases). Trimming stripped 4 bases from V and 3 bases from J, with 15 bases between. The CDR3 totals 16 residues. Per the germline V gene, CDR1 is LNHDA and CDR2 is SQIVND (reference sequence). The DNA for the CDR3 is TGTGCCAGTAGTACATCCGGGACTCTCTACACCGGGGAGCTGTTTTTT. This sequence encodes CASSTSGTLYTGELFF. Supplemented by reference TRBV19 and TRBJ2-2, the full variable domain reads DGGITQSPKYLFRKEGQNVTLSCEQNLNHDAMYWYRQDPGQGLRLIYYSQIVNDFQKGDIAEGYSVSREKKESFPLTVTSAQKNPTAFYLCASSTSGTLYTGELFFGEGSRLTVL.

The V call is TRBV19, the J call TRBJ2-2; perhaps TRBD1 as D (5 bases). This CDR3 is 15 amino acids long. V dropped 3 bases and J dropped 1 base, with 9 bases sitting between them. The germline V gene encodes CDR1 LNHDA and CDR2 SQIVND (reference sequence). CDR3 region: CASSIDSLNTGELFF. In DNA form, the CDR3 reads TGTGCCAGTAGTATTGACAGCTTGAACACCGGGGAGCTGTTTTTT.

This chain connects TRBV7-3 to TRBJ2-1; 8 bases line up with TRBD1. This CDR3 comprises 14 residues. Germline loops: CDR1 SGHTA, CDR2 FQGTGA. V shed 5 bases and J 6 bases; nucleotides not matched to a gene: 6. This CDR3 is CASSTGQGLNEQFF. CDR3 nucleotide sequence: TGTGCCAGCAGCACCGGACAGGGACTCAATGAGCAGTTCTTC.

The chain employs TRBV7-2 and TRBJ1-1, with TRBD1 as a possible D gene (5 bases). The CDR3 spans 14 residues. CDR1 SGHTA and CDR2 FQGNSA come from the germline V gene. Trimming took off 5 bases at V and 4 bases at J, with 14 bases between the two ends. The CDR3 region is CASSHRQGGTEAFF. The CDR3, as DNA: TGTGCCAGCAGCCATCGGCAGGGAGGCACTGAAGCTTTCTTT.

This rearrangement joins TRBV6-4 to TRBJ2-2; perhaps TRBD2 as D (5 bases). The length of the CDR3 is 14 residues. The germline V and J ends were trimmed by 5 bases and 6 bases, with 13 bases remaining between them. The germline V gene encodes CDR1 MRHNA and CDR2 SNTAGT. CDR3: CASSRESSAGELFF. As DNA, the CDR3 is TGTGCCAGCAGTCGGGAATCCAGCGCCGGGGAGCTGTTTTTT.

Details on this clone: Other nucleotide sequences in the sample specify the same CDR3. The rearrangement joins TRBV7-9 to TRBJ2-3, with 9 bases that match TRBD2. The CDR3 has 15 residues. Germline CDR1 and CDR2: SEHNR and FQNEAQ (reference sequence). The V segment lost 3 bases and the J segment 3 bases; nucleotides outside the gene matches: 4. CDR3 sequence (DNA): TGTGCCAGCAGCTTCCTGACTAGCGGTACAGATACGCAGTATTTT. Residues: CASSFLTSGTDTQYF.

The table lists this clone with a few counts. The chain has TRBV12-3 or TRBV12-4 and TRBJ1-2; D unclear. The CDR3 has 12 amino acids. V was clipped by 6 bases and J by 4 bases, with 9 bases between them. The CDR3 loop reads CASSLDLYGYTF. The CDR3, as DNA: TGTGCCAGCAGCCTAGACCTCTATGGCTACACCTTC.

The chain joins TRBV19 to TRBJ1-1, with 9 bases fitting TRBD1. Germline V gene data show CDR1 as LNHDA and CDR2 as SQIVND (reference sequence). The J segment lost 0 bases and the V segment lost 1 base, leaving 12 bases of the junction unmatched. CDR3 length equals 19 residues. The CDR3 nucleotides read TGTGCCAGTAGTATAGTCCATCACAGGGGGCGCGGGATGAACACTGAAGCTTTCTTT. Its translation is CASSIVHHRGRGMNTEAFF.

The gene calls are TRBV9 and TRBJ2-1; D perhaps matches TRBD2 (6 bases). V dropped 3 bases and J dropped 8 bases, with 18 bases sitting between them. CDR1 and CDR2 (germline): SGDLS, YYNGEE. This CDR3 has 15 residues. CDR3 sequence reads: CASSARLEPRDEQFF. CDR3 bases: TGTGCCAGCAGCGCTCGACTAGAACCCAGGGATGAGCAGTTCTTC.

The V gene is TRBV2, the J gene TRBJ2-1, with D hard to call. Trimming removed 5 bases at V and 7 bases at J, with 12 bases between. This CDR3 has 13 amino acids. Germline V gene lookup returns CDR1 SNHLY and CDR2 FYNNEI. The CDR3 DNA sequence: TGTGCCAGCAGTAGTTACCCTAGGAATGAGCAGTTCTTC. It is translated as CASSSYPRNEQFF.

The CDR3 nucleotides are TGTGCCAGCAGTTTGCCTCCGGGGGAGACTGGAAACACCATATATTTT. It yields the protein CASSLPPGETGNTIYF. The V gene is TRBV28, the J gene TRBJ1-3, with D possibly being TRBD1 (5 bases). Germline CDR1 and CDR2: MDHEN and SYDVKM. Trimming shortened V by 3 bases and J by 2 bases, and 14 bases separated the two germline ends. The CDR3 loop spans 16 amino acids.

The chain is built from TRBV30 and TRBJ1-6, with D perhaps matching TRBD1 (5 bases). V was cut by 1 base and J by 14 bases, with 9 bases left in between. Germline assignment: CDR1 GTSNPN and CDR2 SVGIG (reference sequence). This CDR3 has 11 amino acids. The CDR3 DNA reads TGTGCCTGGAGTGACGGGGGGGCCCTCCACTTT. It specifies CAWSDGGALHF.

The chain links TRBV29-1 to TRBJ1-2, with a tentative D call TRBD1 (5 bases). V was clipped by 5 bases and J by 6 bases, with 10 bases between them. Germline CDR1 is SQVTM and CDR2 is ANQGSEA. CDR3 length equals 11 residues. Here the CDR3 reads CSVSGSDGYTF. In DNA form, the CDR3 reads TGCAGCGTTTCAGGGTCGGATGGCTACACCTTC.

The chain is built from TRBV6-5 and TRBJ1-2, with 9 bases fitting TRBD1. The CDR3 has 15 residues. J gave up 4 bases and V 2 bases, and 5 bases lay outside the gene matches. The germline V gene encodes CDR1 MNHEY and CDR2 SVGAGI. CDR3 DNA sequence: TGTGCCAGCAGTTACACCACAGGGGGCCCCTATGGCTACACCTTC. Protein sequence: CASSYTTGGPYGYTF.

The chain couples TRBV15 to TRBJ2-3; the match to TRBD2 covers 7 bases. The germline V gene encodes CDR1 LNHNV and CDR2 YYDKDF (reference sequence). Germline trimming cut 5 bases from V and 0 bases from J; bases unmatched to any gene: 5. The CDR3 sequence is 15 residues long. As DNA, the CDR3 is TGTGCCACCAGCTTGGTGGGAGGGAGCACAGATACGCAGTATTTT. It codes for CATSLVGGSTDTQYF.

The chain employs TRBV29-1 and TRBJ2-7, with 9 bases that match TRBD1. Germline V gene sequence: CDR1 SQVTM, CDR2 ANQGSEA. V lost 5 bases to trimming and J lost 4 bases; unmatched junction nucleotides: 9. The CDR3 extends over 14 amino acids. CDR3 protein: CSVTGRDRAYEQYF. The CDR3, as DNA: TGCAGCGTTACGGGCCGGGACAGGGCATACGAGCAGTACTTC.

V and J are TRBV30 and TRBJ1-6; D call uncertain. CDR1 is GTSNPN and CDR2 is SVGIG in the germline V gene (reference sequence). The CDR3 is made up of 14 amino acids. V lost 4 bases and J 6 bases, leaving 13 bases between the germline ends. CDR3 sequence (DNA): TGTGCCTGGACGAAGGTACAGAGTAATTCACCCCTCCACTTT. Protein product: CAWTKVQSNSPLHF.

This chain uses TRBV5-1 with TRBJ2-5, with a tentative D call TRBD2 (5 bases). Between the trimmed V and J ends, which lost 4 bases and 5 bases, there was a span of 12 bases. Germline lookup yields CDR1 SGHRS and CDR2 YFSETQ. The CDR3 is 13 amino acids. CDR3 sequence reads: CASSPDGVETQYF. The CDR3 region has the DNA TGCGCCAGCAGCCCGGACGGGGTCGAGACCCAGTACTTC.

The chain has TRBV9 and TRBJ1-2; D remains ambiguous. V lost 4 bases and J 4 bases, leaving 11 bases between the germline ends. Germline V CDR1 and CDR2: SGDLS, YYNGEE. This CDR3 is built from 13 residues. CDR3 protein: CASSFDTSYGYTF. The CDR3 bases are TGTGCCAGCAGCTTCGACACGTCCTATGGCTACACCTTC.

The genes are TRBV7-9 and TRBJ2-7; TRBD2 might be the D (5 bases). V was trimmed by 3 bases and J by 0 bases, leaving 6 bases between them. Germline CDR1 and CDR2: SEHNR and FQNEAQ (reference sequence). This CDR3 contains 13 residues. CDR3 coding DNA: TGTGCCAGCAGCTTGACTAACTCCTACGAGCAGTACTTC. Translated, it gives CASSLTNSYEQYF.

CDR3 nucleotide sequence: TGTGCCAGCTCGAAGGGGGGGGACCAGCCCCAGCATTTT. Its protein is CASSKGGDQPQHF. The chain is built from TRBV12-3 or TRBV12-4 and TRBJ1-5; D is perhaps TRBD1 (6 bases). The CDR3 spans 13 residues. The V end was cut by 8 bases, the J end by 7 bases, with 15 bases between.